The rows below give T cell receptor beta chains drawn from one sample of a study of shared clonotypes between healthy human individuals. Here immunoSEQ multiplex PCR was the method, and the copy in TCRdb shows in-frame clones only, minus some. The table has roughly 2.2 million clones, approximately 90% seen once. The sample comprised naive CD4+ T cells from PBMCs. The receptors stem from a young man in good health. Some clones in this sample may be carry-over from other donors' samples. CDR3s include the opening cysteine and the closing phenylalanine or tryptophan. A D gene is named only where the DNA matches it firmly. Rows may omit the clone size; those that give it use once, few, many or a size class.

J,size,V,D,DNA,CDR3
TRBJ1-5,.,TRBV5-1,.,TGCGCCAGCACCGAGACCGGAGCTAGCAATCAGCCCCAGCATTTT,CASTETGASNQPQHF
TRBJ2-2,.,TRBV2,TRBD1,TGTGCCAGCACCGGGACAGCCCTCACCGGGGAGCTGTTTTTT,CASTGTALTGELFF
TRBJ1-3,.,TRBV7-2,.,TGTGCCAGCAGCATCAGCGCAACCTACTCTGGAAACACCATATATTTT,CASSISATYSGNTIYF
TRBJ2-1,.,TRBV6-1,.,TGTGCCAGCAGTGAATTAGGGGTCCAGTACGTCAATGAGCAGTTCTTC,CASSELGVQYVNEQFF
TRBJ1-5,.,TRBV6-5,.,TGTGCCAGCAGTCGGATAGCGAATCAGCCCCAGCATTTT,CASSRIANQPQHF
TRBJ2-1,.,TRBV18,TRBD2,TGTGCCAGCTCATTCTTCGGACTAGCGGGCGCCTACAATGAGCAGTTCTTC,CASSFFGLAGAYNEQFF
TRBJ2-4,.,TRBV5-1,.,TGCGCCAGCAGCTCCGGGGGACAGCCCTCTGTAGGCATTCAGTACTTC,CASSSGGQPSVGIQYF
TRBJ2-1,.,TRBV4-1,TRBD2,TGCGCCAGCAGCCAAGGAGTGGTAGCGGGAGCTGAAAATGAGCAGTTCTTC,CASSQGVVAGAENEQFF
TRBJ2-7,.,TRBV28,.,TGTGCCAGCAGCCACCATCAGGGATCCTACGAGCAGTACTTC,CASSHHQGSYEQYF
TRBJ2-1,.,TRBV7-8,.,TGTGCCAGCAGTCACCAAGGGGGACTGTATGCCAATGAGCAGTTCTTC,CASSHQGGLYANEQFF
TRBJ1-3,.,TRBV7-8,.,TGTGCCAGCACTCGTCAAGGGGGGATTTCTGGAAACACCATATATTTT,CASTRQGGISGNTIYF
TRBJ2-7,.,TRBV11-3,.,TGTGCCAGCAGCTTAGGCAGGGCGGGCGAGCAGTACTTC,CASSLGRAGEQYF
TRBJ1-2,.,TRBV28,.,TGTGCCAGCAGTTTAGGGGGTCGCTATGGCTACACCTTC,CASSLGGRYGYTF
TRBJ1-5,once,TRBV4-3,.,TGCGCCAGCAGCCAAGGCTTCAATCAGCCCCAGCATTTT,CASSQGFNQPQHF
TRBJ2-7,.,TRBV6-6,.,TGTGCCAGCAGTTACACAGTGGGTTCCTACGAGCAGTACTTC,CASSYTVGSYEQYF
TRBJ2-1,.,TRBV5-1,.,TGCTCCTCGCGTGGGGATGAGCAGTTCTTC,CSSRGDEQFF
TRBJ2-7,.,TRBV10-3,TRBD1,TGTGCCATCAGCTCAGGGGGCCACGAGCAGTACTTC,CAISSGGHEQYF
TRBJ2-2,.,TRBV7-2,TRBD1,TGTGCCAGCAGCTTACGTCCATTGGGACAGGGAGTCACCGGGGAGCTGTTTTTT,CASSLRPLGQGVTGELFF
TRBJ1-1,once,TRBV28,.,TGTGCCAGCAGTTTTCTGGGGGCACCTGAAGCTTTCTTT,CASSFLGAPEAFF
TRBJ1-5,.,TRBV28,TRBD1,TGTGCCAGCCGAACAGGGGTCGGGCAGCCCCAGCATTTT,CASRTGVGQPQHF
TRBJ1-1,.,TRBV5-8,.,TGTGCCAGCAGCTTGTCTTCTCCCCAAGCTTTCTTT,CASSLSSPQAFF
TRBJ2-1,.,TRBV21-1,.,TGTGCCAGCAACGAATATATGGAAGGGAATGAGCAGTTCTTC,CASNEYMEGNEQFF
TRBJ1-2,.,TRBV6-5,.,TGTGCCACCACGACGTATCGGGGGGGGAACTATGGCTACACCTTC,CATTTYRGGNYGYTF
TRBJ2-3,.,TRBV7-3,TRBD1,TGTGCCAGCAGCTTACAAAGACAGGGGGCTGGAGATACGCAGTATTTT,CASSLQRQGAGDTQYF
TRBJ2-2,.,TRBV7-2,TRBD2,TGTGCCAGCAGCACCAGCGGGACCGCGAACACCGGGGAGCTGTTTTTT,CASSTSGTANTGELFF
TRBJ1-1,.,TRBV5-5,.,TGTGCCAGCAGCGCCCTCGGCGGCCTGAACACTGAAGCTTTCTTT,CASSALGGLNTEAFF
TRBJ1-5,few,TRBV1,.,TGCACCAGCAGCCACACGAACTGGAATCAGCCCCAGCATTTT,CTSSHTNWNQPQHF
TRBJ1-4,.,TRBV28,.,TGTGCCAGCAGCCCCCCCGGCAGGTGGGGAGAAAAACTGTTTTTT,CASSPPGRWGEKLFF
TRBJ2-5,.,TRBV9,.,TGTGCCAGCAGCGTAGATGCGGGGGAGACCCAGTACTTC,CASSVDAGETQYF
TRBJ2-2,.,TRBV11-3,.,TGTGCCAGCAGCTTAGCCCTGAACACCGGGGAGCTGTTTTTT,CASSLALNTGELFF
TRBJ1-2,.,TRBV28,.,TGTGCCAGCAGTTTACGTACAGGGAAAGGCTATGGCTACACCTTC,CASSLRTGKGYGYTF
TRBJ2-1,.,TRBV7-9,.,TGTGCCAGCAGCTTTCTTGGGAGCTCCTACAATGAGCAGTTCTTC,CASSFLGSSYNEQFF
TRBJ2-1,.,TRBV10-3,TRBD2,TGTGCCATCAGGGGGGGGGTAGCGGGAGGACTCGCCTACAATGAGCAGTTCTTC,CAIRGGVAGGLAYNEQFF
TRBJ2-1,.,TRBV5-1,.,TGCGCCAGCAGCCCCCCAGGGAGCTCCTACAATGAGCAGTTCTTC,CASSPPGSSYNEQFF
TRBJ1-1,.,TRBV28,.,TGTGCCAGCAGTTTAGGCAGGGCACTGGCTTTCTTT,CASSLGRALAFF
TRBJ1-4,.,TRBV19,.,TGTGCCAGTAGTAAGGACAGACGAAATGAAAAACTGTTTTTT,CASSKDRRNEKLFF
TRBJ1-4,.,TRBV11-2,.,TGTGCCAGCAGAAAAAAACAGGGAGGGGAAAAACTGTTTTTT,CASRKKQGGEKLFF
TRBJ2-2,.,TRBV27,TRBD2,TGTGCCAGCAGTATCCTCGGGAGGGCGAACACCGGGGAGCTGTTTTTT,CASSILGRANTGELFF
TRBJ1-1,.,TRBV2,.,TGTGCCAGCAGTGTTGCCTTTCCGGGTGAAGCTTTCTTT,CASSVAFPGEAFF